The sequence of this TCR beta chain was determined in a study of blood T cells in healthy people across ages. Looking at the study overall: Per two T cells, about one barcoded beta molecule was captured through template switching.

A second roughly 6 to 12 cycle PCR used barcoded and J-beta primers. Each TCR beta cDNA got a 12-nucleotide random molecular identifier. Individual samples furnished no less than 2.5 million CDR3-containing paired-end reads apiece. TCRdb recomputed calls from the 5' RACE reads with MiXCR, one row per CDR3 protein. This table holds about 970,000 distinct CDR3 sequences, about 53% found once. The sequence came from a woman in her fifties or sixties in good health. Specimen: blood.

Here the CDR3 DNA reads TGTGCCAGCAGCCGAGGGGGGAGGGCCTCTCCTTTTTCATACGAGCAGTACTTC. Its protein is CASSRGGRASPFSYEQYF. This sequence joins TRBV7-9 and TRBJ2-7; D is possibly TRBD2 (7 bases). Germline V gene data show CDR1 as SEHNR and CDR2 as FQNEAQ (reference sequence). There are 18 residues in the CDR3. V was trimmed by 5 bases and J by 4 bases, leaving 27 bases between them. Complete variable domain (other parts from reference TRBV7-9 and TRBJ2-7): DTGVSQNPRHKITKRGQNVTFRCDPISEHNRLYWYRQTLGQGPEFLTYFQNEAQLEKSRLLSDRFSAERPKGSFSTLEIQRTEQGDSAMYLCASSRGGRASPFSYEQYFGPGTRLTVT.